This entry lists 22 T cell receptor beta chains sequenced from one sample in a study of blood T cell repertoires in COVID-19. The assay was immunoSEQ multiplex PCR, and TCRdb's table has in-frame clones only and misses some. This table has roughly 300,000 clones, around 90% appearing once. Sequencing used peripheral blood. All receptors come from a man younger than 35 with active or convalescent COVID-19.

This chain joins TRBV7-9 and TRBJ2-7; 8 bases match TRBD1. The germline gives CDR1 SEHNR, CDR2 FQNEAQ (reference sequence). V trimming: 5 bases; J trimming: 1 base; junction bases outside the gene matches: 4. The CDR3 has 14 residues. The CDR3: CASSPRTGSYEQYF. In nucleotides, the CDR3 is TGTGCCAGCAGCCCCCGGACAGGGTCCTACGAGCAGTACTTC.

The chain joins TRBV19 to TRBJ2-2, with 9 nucleotides matching TRBD1. This CDR3 is 15 amino acids long. Looked up from germline, CDR1 is LNHDA and CDR2 is SQIVND (reference sequence). Trimming removed 6 bases from V and 6 bases from J; junction bases left unmatched: 8. CDR3 amino acids: CASRRGQGYPGELFF. CDR3 DNA sequence: TGTGCCAGTAGAAGAGGACAGGGGTACCCCGGGGAGCTGTTTTTT.

This rearrangement joins TRBV5-5 to TRBJ2-7, with 11 bases that match TRBD1. With V trimmed by 4 bases and J by 4 bases, 4 bases remained unmatched. The CDR3 is 14 amino acids. Germline V gene lookup returns CDR1 SGHKS and CDR2 YYEKEE (reference sequence). CDR3 protein: CASSPGTGGYEQYF. The CDR3 coding sequence is TGTGCCAGCAGCCCAGGGACAGGGGGTTACGAGCAGTACTTC.

The chain joins TRBV11-2 to TRBJ2-7; 10 nucleotides agree with TRBD2. CDR1 SGHAT and CDR2 FQNNGV come from the germline V gene. Trimming cost V 4 bases and J 1 base; bases outside gene matches: 7. The CDR3 has 16 residues. The CDR3 DNA reads as TGTGCCAGCAGCTCGACTAGCGGGCGGTCTTCCTACGAGCAGTACTTC. Protein sequence: CASSSTSGRSSYEQYF.

The chain is built from TRBV3-1 (or the pseudogene TRBV3-2) and TRBJ2-3; TRBD2 aligns across 14 bases. CDR3 size: 15 residues. V shed 5 bases, J shed 5 bases, and the junction held 3 bases outside the gene matches. CDR1 and CDR2 from the germline V gene are LGHDT and YNNKEL (reference sequence). The CDR3, as DNA: TGTGCCAGCAGCACCGGACTAGCGGGGGGAGATACGCAGTATTTT. It yields the protein CASSTGLAGGDTQYF.

The genes are TRBV11-2 and TRBJ2-3; the D is unclear. Trimming shortened V by 5 bases and J by 4 bases, and 7 bases separated the two germline ends. Germline V gene data show CDR1 as SGHAT and CDR2 as FQNNGV. The CDR3 contains 12 residues. CDR3 amino acids: CASSLGSDTQYF. The CDR3 nucleotides read TGTGCCAGCAGCCTCGGGTCAGATACGCAGTATTTT.

The chain carries TRBV7-6 and TRBJ2-2; D remains ambiguous. V lost 5 bases, J lost 4 bases, and 8 bases lay in between. Germline CDR1 SGHVS, CDR2 FNYEAQ. The CDR3 contains 13 residues. The CDR3 sequence: CASSVRVTGELFF. CDR3 nucleotides: TGTGCCAGCAGCGTCCGCGTCACCGGGGAGCTGTTTTTT.

To note about this clone: Other nucleotide sequences in the sample specify the same CDR3. The chain uses TRBV27 and TRBJ1-1; 8 positions agree with TRBD1. Trimming removed 5 bases from V and 4 bases from J; junction bases left unmatched: 6. CDR3 length: 14 amino acids. Germline loops: CDR1 MNHEY, CDR2 SMNVEV (reference sequence). This CDR3 is CASSPDRVGTEAFF. In DNA, the CDR3 is TGTGCCAGCAGTCCGGACAGGGTGGGCACTGAAGCTTTCTTT.

This chain joins TRBV5-6 and TRBJ1-2; D is perhaps TRBD1 (6 bases). Germline V gene data show CDR1 as SGHDT and CDR2 as YYEEEE. The CDR3 is made up of 13 amino acids. V was clipped by 4 bases and J by 4 bases, with 11 bases between them. CDR3 nucleotide sequence: TGTGCCAGCAGCCCGGACAGCGGCTATGGCTACACCTTC. This translates into CASSPDSGYGYTF.

This chain uses TRBV18 with TRBJ1-5, with 8 bases that match TRBD1. CDR1 and CDR2 from the germline V gene are KGHSH and LQKENI. The CDR3 has 20 amino acids. V was clipped by 5 bases and J by 2 bases; unmatched bases: 20. In DNA form, the CDR3 reads TGTGCCAGCTCAAACGCCCATGGACAGGGTGATTACGGGGGCAATCAGCCCCAGCATTTT. It is translated as CASSNAHGQGDYGGNQPQHF.

The chain joins TRBV11-2 to TRBJ2-7; TRBD1 matches at 8 bases. With V trimmed by 5 bases and J by 0 bases, 6 bases remained unmatched. In germline, CDR1 is SGHAT, CDR2 FQNNGV. The CDR3 is 15 residues long. CDR3 in amino acids: CASSTMTGVSYEQYF. In DNA, the CDR3 is TGTGCCAGCAGCACGATGACAGGGGTCTCCTACGAGCAGTACTTC.

The J gene is TRBJ2-7, the V gene TRBV2; the match to TRBD2 covers 8 bases. Germline CDR1 is SNHLY and CDR2 is FYNNEI. The CDR3 is 13 residues long. The junction had 4 bases not matched to a gene; V was cut back by 6 bases and J by 3 bases. DNA for the CDR3: TGTGCCAGCAGGAACGGGGGGGACTACGAGCAGTACTTC. It codes for CASRNGGDYEQYF.

V usage is TRBV5-4 and J usage is TRBJ2-5; D call uncertain. Germline V gene data show CDR1 as SGHNT and CDR2 as YYREEE (reference sequence). V lost 2 bases and J lost 4, with 6 bases in between. The CDR3 loop spans 12 amino acids. This chain's CDR3 is CASSFGGETQYF. The CDR3 nucleotides are TGTGCCAGCAGCTTCGGTGGAGAGACCCAGTACTTC.

V gene TRBV6-6 combines with J gene TRBJ1-1, with a weak D call TRBD1 (6 bases). Trimming cost V 7 bases and J 2 bases, with 14 bases left between them. The CDR3 extends over 14 amino acids. Looked up from germline, CDR1 is MNHNY and CDR2 is SVGAGI (reference sequence). Here the CDR3 DNA reads TGTGCCAGCACCCGCGGGGGGCAAAACACTGAAGCTTTCTTT. It encodes CASTRGGQNTEAFF.

V gene TRBV19 combines with J gene TRBJ1-5; D is unresolved. Germline V lookup: CDR1 LNHDA, CDR2 SQIVND (reference sequence). V gave up 1 base and J gave up 1 base, with 17 bases separating them. This CDR3 region has 18 residues. The CDR3 DNA follows: TGTGCCAGTAGTATAGGGTGGTCCTCCACGGGGAGCAATCAGCCCCAGCATTTT. It yields the protein CASSIGWSSTGSNQPQHF.

The J gene is TRBJ1-6, the V gene TRBV3-1 (or the pseudogene TRBV3-2); weak D call: TRBD1 (5 bases). CDR1 LGHDT and CDR2 YNNKEL come from the germline V gene (reference sequence). With 3 bases removed from V and 14 bases from J, the gap between germline ends came to 17 bases. There are 14 residues in the CDR3. The CDR3 loop reads CASSQRQGGDTLHF. The CDR3 DNA follows: TGTGCCAGCAGCCAGCGGCAGGGTGGAGATACCCTCCACTTT.

This chain uses TRBV10-2 with TRBJ2-7, with 12 bases aligning to TRBD2. The CDR3 has 15 amino acids. Per the germline V gene, CDR1 is WSHSY and CDR2 is SAAADI. J lost 4 bases, V lost 4 bases, and 5 bases had no gene match. The CDR3 sequence: CASSGGLAGPYEQYF. CDR3 DNA sequence: TGCGCCAGCAGTGGAGGACTAGCGGGGCCTTACGAGCAGTACTTC.

The gene calls are TRBV9 and TRBJ2-5, with 10 bases identical to TRBD2. The V gene end was trimmed by 3 bases and the J gene end by 3 bases; junction bases not matched to a gene: 8. Germline loops: CDR1 SGDLS, CDR2 YYNGEE. The CDR3 sequence is 16 residues long. Written as DNA, the CDR3 is TGTGCCAGCAGCGCCAGTTTGCTAGCGGGGGAAGAGACCCAGTACTTC. As protein: CASSASLLAGEETQYF.

This clone appeared a few times. The rearrangement links TRBV7-9 to TRBJ2-7; D gene uncertain. V lost 2 bases, J lost 3 bases, and 8 bases lay in between. Germline V CDR1 and CDR2: SEHNR, FQNEAQ (reference sequence). CDR3 length equals 13 residues. CDR3 amino acids: CASSLLNGYEQYF. CDR3 DNA sequence: TGTGCCAGCAGCTTACTCAACGGCTACGAGCAGTACTTC. Full variable domain (rest looked up from reference TRBV7-9 and TRBJ2-7): DTGVSQNPRHKITKRGQNVTFRCDPISEHNRLYWYRQTLGQGPEFLTYFQNEAQLEKSRLLSDRFSAERPKGSFSTLEIQRTEQGDSAMYLCASSLLNGYEQYFGPGTRLTVT.

This rearrangement joins TRBV19 to TRBJ2-2; tentative D call: TRBD2 (6 bases). V was shortened by 4 bases and J by 2 bases, with 11 bases between the two germline ends. The CDR3 has 15 residues. Germline CDR1 LNHDA, CDR2 SQIVND (reference sequence). CDR3 nucleotides: TGTGCCAGTAGTACCACCGGGACTAACACCGGGGAGCTGTTTTTT. It translates to CASSTTGTNTGELFF.

The rearrangement uses TRBV7-9 and TRBJ1-2; TRBD1 agrees at 7 bases. The V and J ends lost 4 bases and 4 bases, in that order; junction bases with no gene match: 9. This CDR3 comprises 15 residues. Per germline, CDR1 SEHNR and CDR2 FQNEAQ (reference sequence). The CDR3 bases are TGTGCCAGCAGCTCAACCGGGACAGTTTCCTATGGCTACACCTTC. It translates to CASSSTGTVSYGYTF.

The chain links TRBV6-5 to TRBJ2-7; D gene ambiguous. Germline V gene lookup returns CDR1 MNHEY and CDR2 SVGAGI. V shed 0 bases and J shed 2 bases, with 11 bases lying between them. The CDR3 contains 15 residues. CDR3 in DNA: TGTGCCAGCAGTTACTCGGCCAGGAATACCTACGAGCAGTACTTC. Protein product: CASSYSARNTYEQYF.